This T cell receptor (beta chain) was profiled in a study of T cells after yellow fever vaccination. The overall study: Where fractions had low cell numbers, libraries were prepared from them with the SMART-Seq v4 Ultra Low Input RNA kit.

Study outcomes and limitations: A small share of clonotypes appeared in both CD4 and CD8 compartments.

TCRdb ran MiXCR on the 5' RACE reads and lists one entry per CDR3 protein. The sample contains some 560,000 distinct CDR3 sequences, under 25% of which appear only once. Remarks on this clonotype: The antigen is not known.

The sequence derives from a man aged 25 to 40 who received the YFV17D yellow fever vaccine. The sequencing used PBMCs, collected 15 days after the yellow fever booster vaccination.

In DNA, the CDR3 is TGTGCCAGCGGAGGAAGGTCAACTAATGAAAAACTGTTTTTT. Translated, it gives CASGGRSTNEKLFF. V usage is TRBV27 and J usage is TRBJ1-4; D remains unclear. The CDR3 loop spans 14 amino acids. CDR1 is MNHEY and CDR2 is SMNVEV in the germline V gene (reference sequence). Trimming stripped 8 bases from V and 0 bases from J, with 10 bases between.